These 30 T cell receptor beta chains were all obtained from the same sample, sequenced in a study of OX40 agonist ivuxolimab in advanced cancers. Method: immunoSEQ multiplex PCR; TCRdb's copy keeps in-frame clones and lacks some. The data show tens of thousands of clones, with roughly 80% seen just once and approximately 6.8% held by the top ten. The sequenced sample was CD4+ or CD8+ T cells sorted from blood, obtained in a trial of the OX40 agonist ivuxolimab. Every receptor here comes from an adult with an advanced solid tumor such as melanoma, head and neck, liver or kidney cancer.

The J gene is TRBJ2-1, the V gene TRBV5-4; D might be TRBD1 (6 bases). The germline gives CDR1 SGHNT, CDR2 YYREEE (reference sequence). Trimming shortened V by 3 bases and J by 5 bases, and 18 bases separated the two germline ends. The CDR3 sequence is 16 residues long. This chain's CDR3 is CASSYTTGIRNNEQFF. In DNA, the CDR3 is TGTGCCAGCAGCTATACCACAGGGATCCGAAACAATGAGCAGTTCTTC.

The rearrangement joins TRBV9 to TRBJ1-6; 10 bases line up with TRBD1. V shed 4 bases, J shed 7 bases, and the junction held 5 bases outside the gene matches. The CDR3 spans 15 residues. Looked up from germline, CDR1 is SGDLS and CDR2 is YYNGEE. The CDR3 region is CASSQATGGNSPLHF. The DNA for the CDR3 is TGTGCCAGCAGCCAGGCGACAGGGGGCAATTCACCCCTCCACTTT.

The chain combines TRBV21-1 with TRBJ1-1; TRBD1, as called in the table, went unchecked against the DNA. TRBV21-1 is a recognized pseudogene. The length of the CDR3 is 18 residues. The CDR3 sequence: CASSNVGQGRILDTEAFF. CDR3 coding DNA: TGTGCCAGCAGCAACGTGGGACAGGGGAGGATTCTGGACACTGAAGCTTTCTTT.

The chain is built from TRBV27 and TRBJ2-3; D remains unclear. Germline values: CDR1 MNHEY, CDR2 SMNVEV (reference sequence). Trimming cost V 1 base and J 6 bases, with 14 bases left between them. The length of the CDR3 is 15 residues. The CDR3 loop reads CASSLLRSVGDTQYF. The CDR3 DNA follows: TGTGCCAGCAGTTTATTACGGTCGGTGGGGGATACGCAGTATTTT.

The genes are TRBV29-1 and TRBJ2-7; D possibly uses TRBD1 or TRBD2 (5 bases each). CDR1 and CDR2 (germline): SQVTM, ANQGSEA. V shed 7 bases and J shed 3 bases, with 13 bases lying between them. This CDR3 has 12 residues. CDR3 amino acids: CSAWDVDYEQYF. The CDR3 bases are TGCAGCGCATGGGACGTAGACTACGAGCAGTACTTC.

The chain recombines TRBV7-2 with TRBJ2-5; D is unresolved. V lost 3 bases and J 1 base, leaving 0 bases between the germline ends. The CDR3 has 11 amino acids. CDR1 is SGHTA and CDR2 is FQGNSA in the germline V gene. CDR3 region: CASSFQETQYF. The CDR3 coding sequence is TGTGCCAGCAGCTTCCAAGAGACCCAGTACTTC.

The chain couples TRBV5-1 to TRBJ2-5, with 11 positions matching TRBD2. Germline trimming cut 0 bases from V and 7 bases from J; bases unmatched to any gene: 5. This CDR3 is built from 15 residues. CDR1 is SGHRS, CDR2 YFSETQ, per germline. The chain's CDR3 is CASSLELAGAVTQYF. The CDR3 DNA reads TGCGCCAGCAGCTTGGAACTAGCGGGGGCGGTGACCCAGTACTTC.

The chain has TRBV7-9 and TRBJ2-5; a weak D match, TRBD1 (6 bases). The CDR3 is 15 amino acids. Germline V gene sequence: CDR1 SEHNR, CDR2 FQNEAQ (reference sequence). V lost 1 base, J lost 1 base, and 10 bases lay in between. CDR3 residues: CASSLGGQGQETQYF. The DNA of the CDR3 is TGTGCCAGCAGCTTAGGGGGGCAGGGCCAAGAGACCCAGTACTTC. The variable domain in full, with the rest retrieved from reference TRBV7-9 and TRBJ2-5, is DTGVSQNPRHKITKRGQNVTFRCDPISEHNRLYWYRQTLGQGPEFLTYFQNEAQLEKSRLLSDRFSAERPKGSFSTLEIQRTEQGDSAMYLCASSLGGQGQETQYFGPGTRLLVL.

The V gene is TRBV7-8, the J gene TRBJ1-2; maybe TRBD1 (6 bases). V dropped 5 bases and J dropped 10 bases, with 20 bases sitting between them. Per the germline V gene, CDR1 is SGHVS and CDR2 is FQNEAQ. The CDR3 spans 14 residues. The CDR3 reads CASSEHLDSMDYTF. CDR3 nucleotides: TGTGCCAGCAGCGAACACCTGGACAGTATGGACTACACCTTC. Full variable domain (missing parts from reference TRBV7-8 and TRBJ1-2): GAGVSQSPRYKVAKRGQDVALRCDPISGHVSLFWYQQALGQGPEFLTYFQNEAQLDKSGLPSDRFFAERPEGSVSTLKIQRTQQEDSAVYLCASSEHLDSMDYTFGSGTRLTVV.

V and J are TRBV7-9 and TRBJ1-5; D is ambiguous. CDR1 and CDR2 from the germline V gene are SEHNR and FQNEAQ (reference sequence). The CDR3 covers 13 residues. Trimming left V 5 bases short and J 7 bases short, with 12 bases between. CDR3 sequence: CASSRSSEQPQHF. DNA for the CDR3: TGTGCCAGCAGCCGGAGTAGCGAACAGCCCCAGCATTTT.

The chain couples TRBV4-3 to TRBJ2-1; D is possibly TRBD2 (5 bases). The germline V gene encodes CDR1 LGHNA and CDR2 YSLEER. The CDR3 consists of 15 residues. The V gene lost 0 bases and the J gene lost 3 bases, with 9 bases spanning the gap. The CDR3 DNA reads as TGCGCCAGCAGCCAAGATGGCGGGCGCTACAATGAGCAGTTCTTC. Protein product: CASSQDGGRYNEQFF.

Worth noting for this clone: Since no conserved phenylalanine or tryptophan closes the CDR3, a read error is the likely cause. No DNA is shown, since the ends of the CDR3 on it are uncertain; the CDR3 is the one TCRdb lists. V and J are TRBV6-1 and TRBJ2-7; TRBD1, the table's D call, was not compared with the DNA. The germline V gene encodes CDR1 MNHNS and CDR2 SASEGT. 12 amino acids form the CDR3, both terminal residues included. CDR3 residues: CASSLTGAMSHI.

CDR3 region: CSVEDPLAGGYTF. DNA for the CDR3: TGCAGCGTTGAAGATCCGCTCGCGGGTGGCTACACCTTC. The chain carries TRBV29-1 and TRBJ1-2; D is undetermined. V was clipped by 0 bases and J by 7 bases, with 12 bases between them. Germline V gene data show CDR1 as SQVTM and CDR2 as ANQGSEA. The CDR3 loop spans 13 amino acids. Full variable domain (missing parts from reference TRBV29-1 and TRBJ1-2): SAVISQKPSRDICQRGTSLTIQCQVDSQVTMMFWYRQQPGQSLTLIATANQGSEATYESGFVIDKFPISRPNLTFSTLTVSNMSPEDSSIYLCSVEDPLAGGYTFGSGTRLTVV.

The V call is TRBV29-1, the J call TRBJ1-4, with a possible D match to TRBD1 (5 bases). Trimming took 7 bases from V and 8 from J, leaving 17 bases between them. Per germline, CDR1 SQVTM and CDR2 ANQGSEA. CDR3 length: 13 residues. This CDR3 reads CSGGGGDGEKLFF. The CDR3 DNA sequence: TGCAGCGGCGGCGGGGGGGACGGCGAAAAACTGTTTTTT. Complete variable domain (other parts from reference TRBV29-1 and TRBJ1-4): SAVISQKPSRDICQRGTSLTIQCQVDSQVTMMFWYRQQPGQSLTLIATANQGSEATYESGFVIDKFPISRPNLTFSTLTVSNMSPEDSSIYLCSGGGGDGEKLFFGSGTQLSVL.

This clone was seen a few times. V usage is TRBV4-1 and J usage is TRBJ2-3; TRBD2 matches at 8 bases. The CDR3 has 17 amino acids. J was trimmed by 6 bases and V by 0 bases; bases with no gene match: 11. Germline V gives CDR1 MGHRA, CDR2 YSYEKL. The DNA for the CDR3 is TGCGCCAGCAGCCAAGATCCTACGGGGGGGGCGGCCGATACGCAGTATTTT. Protein product: CASSQDPTGGAADTQYF.

Here the CDR3 DNA reads TGTGCCAGCAGCTCCCAGGGGGCTGGAGATACGCAGTATTTT. It codes for CASSSQGAGDTQYF. The chain carries TRBV7-9 and TRBJ2-3, with TRBD1 matching over 8 bases. The V gene's germline CDR1 is SEHNR and CDR2 FQNEAQ (reference sequence). The V and J ends lost 4 bases and 5 bases, in that order; junction bases with no gene match: 5. The CDR3 length is 14 residues.

CDR3 in DNA: TGTGCCAGCAGTGCTGAGGCAGGGGATCAGCCCCAGCATTTT. Its translation is CASSAEAGDQPQHF. The chain couples TRBV6-1 to TRBJ1-5, with a tentative D call TRBD1 (6 bases). Looked up from germline, CDR1 is MNHNS and CDR2 is SASEGT. The CDR3 is 14 residues long. The V gene lost 4 bases and the J gene lost 5 bases, with 12 bases spanning the gap.

This clone was found a few times. The V gene is TRBV11-2, the J gene TRBJ1-1; D might be TRBD1 (5 bases). CDR1 and CDR2 (germline): SGHAT, FQNNGV. CDR3 size: 15 residues. Trimming removed 3 bases from V and 2 bases from J, with 13 bases in between. The CDR3 here is CASSFGDGVNTEAFF. For the CDR3, the DNA is TGTGCCAGCAGCTTCGGGGACGGTGTTAACACTGAAGCTTTCTTT. Full variable domain (remainder filled in from reference TRBV11-2 and TRBJ1-1): EAGVAQSPRYKIIEKRQSVAFWCNPISGHATLYWYQQILGQGPKLLIQFQNNGVVDDSQLPKDRFSAERLKGVDSTLKIQPAKLEDSAVYLCASSFGDGVNTEAFFGQGTRLTVV.

This clone was detected once. This sequence joins TRBV14 and TRBJ2-1; D is uncertain. This CDR3 comprises 15 residues. The germline gives CDR1 SGHDN, CDR2 FVKESK. Trimming took 1 base from V and 1 from J, leaving 8 bases between them. DNA for the CDR3: TGTGCCAGCAGCCAAGGGGCTAGTTCCTACAATGAGCAGTTCTTC. This gives the protein CASSQGASSYNEQFF.

J is TRBJ1-1 and V is TRBV6-1; TRBD1 is a possible D gene (6 bases). Trimming pared 5 bases from V and 0 bases from J, leaving 10 bases between. Germline V gene sequence: CDR1 MNHNS, CDR2 SASEGT. CDR3 length: 14 amino acids. For the CDR3, the DNA is TGTGCCAGCAGTTTATACAGGGTGAACACTGAAGCTTTCTTT. Translated, it gives CASSLYRVNTEAFF.

This CDR3 is CASSLYEGANDNTEAFF. For the CDR3, the DNA is TGTGCCAGCAGCTTGTATGAGGGGGCGAACGACAACACTGAAGCTTTCTTT. The V gene is TRBV5-5, the J gene TRBJ1-1; 7 positions agree with TRBD1. Looked up from germline, CDR1 is SGHKS and CDR2 is YYEKEE (reference sequence). There are 17 residues in the CDR3. The V segment lost 1 base and the J segment 2 bases; nucleotides outside the gene matches: 11.

A note on this clone: The same CDR3 arises from other DNA sequences in this sample as well. The chain links TRBV2 to TRBJ1-5; D gene uncertain. The V gene lost 2 bases and the J gene lost 2 bases, with 13 bases spanning the gap. Germline CDR1 and CDR2: SNHLY and FYNNEI. There are 16 residues in the CDR3. This CDR3 reads CASSEWAIRGNQPQHF. CDR3 bases: TGTGCCAGCAGTGAATGGGCCATACGGGGCAATCAGCCCCAGCATTTT.

This chain connects TRBV19 to TRBJ1-2; tentatively, D is TRBD1 (6 bases). The CDR3 covers 13 residues. Germline V gene sequence: CDR1 LNHDA, CDR2 SQIVND (reference sequence). V shed 7 bases and J shed 14 bases, with 23 bases lying between them. CDR3 amino acids: CASTLGRGASLTF. Here the CDR3 DNA reads TGTGCCAGTACCCTAGGCAGGGGCGCCAGTCTTACCTTC.

The V call is TRBV27, the J call TRBJ2-3, with a possible D match to TRBD2 (6 bases). V shed 6 bases and J shed 3 bases, with 13 bases lying between them. The CDR3 is made up of 14 amino acids. The germline V gene has CDR1 MNHEY and CDR2 SMNVEV (reference sequence). The CDR3 sequence: CASRAFAGTDTQYF. For the CDR3, the DNA is TGTGCCAGCAGGGCTTTTGCGGGGACAGATACGCAGTATTTT.

The chain combines TRBV28 with TRBJ2-3; 9 bases are a match to TRBD2. CDR3 length: 15 residues. Trimming removed 3 bases from V and 6 bases from J; junction bases left unmatched: 7. In germline, CDR1 is MDHEN, CDR2 SYDVKM. The CDR3 DNA follows: TGTGCCAGCAGTTTTCCCGGGACTAGCAGCGATACGCAGTATTTT. Translated: CASSFPGTSSDTQYF.

This chain connects TRBV2 to TRBJ1-2; 8 bases are shared with TRBD1. This CDR3 spans 16 amino acids. V was pared by 4 bases and J by 0 bases, with 7 bases of the junction left unmatched. Germline V lookup: CDR1 SNHLY, CDR2 FYNNEI. In nucleotides, the CDR3 is TGTGCCAGCAGTGTCCTCGGACAGGGATCTAACTATGGCTACACCTTC. It translates to CASSVLGQGSNYGYTF.

This sequence joins TRBV7-9 and TRBJ2-7; TRBD1 might be the D (5 bases). V was shortened by 8 bases and J by 3 bases, with 17 bases between the two germline ends. The germline V gene encodes CDR1 SEHNR and CDR2 FQNEAQ (reference sequence). This CDR3 region has 14 residues. CDR3 amino acids: CASRSPQQDYEQYF. In DNA form, the CDR3 reads TGTGCCAGCCGGAGCCCCCAACAGGACTACGAGCAGTACTTC. The full variable domain, in which reference TRBV7-9 and TRBJ2-7 provide the parts outside the CDR3, is DTGVSQNPRHKITKRGQNVTFRCDPISEHNRLYWYRQTLGQGPEFLTYFQNEAQLEKSRLLSDRFSAERPKGSFSTLEIQRTEQGDSAMYLCASRSPQQDYEQYFGPGTRLTVT.

The chain uses TRBV6-1 and TRBJ2-3; 8 bases are a match to TRBD2. J gave up 0 bases and V 2 bases, and 4 bases lay outside the gene matches. Germline loops: CDR1 MNHNS, CDR2 SASEGT. This CDR3 has 16 amino acids. The chain's CDR3 is CASSEPAGASTDTQYF. CDR3 DNA sequence: TGTGCCAGCAGTGAACCAGCGGGGGCGAGCACAGATACGCAGTATTTT.

The chain carries TRBV5-6 and TRBJ2-1; 9 nucleotides align to TRBD2. Per germline, CDR1 SGHDT and CDR2 YYEEEE. CDR3 length equals 16 residues. The ends lost 4 bases at V and 4 bases at J; junction bases unmatched: 9. CDR3 DNA: TGTGCCAGCAGCCGCATCCTAGCGGGGTCGTACAATGAGCAGTTCTTC. Translating gives CASSRILAGSYNEQFF.

The CDR3 DNA sequence: TGTGCCAGCAGCAAAGGCTACGAGCAGTACTTC. Protein sequence: CASSKGYEQYF. The chain recombines TRBV21-1 with TRBJ2-7. TRBV21-1 is reported as a pseudogene. This CDR3 region has 11 residues.